The clone carrying this T cell receptor (beta chain) was counted many times. This record comes from a study of T-cell reconstitution after alpha-beta-depleted transplantation in children. It was with unique molecular identifiers that the TCRbeta library was prepared. MiXCR, run by TCRdb on the PCR reads, gives a single entry per CDR3 protein. The sample has approximately 200,000 distinct CDR3 sequences; 6.3% are singletons. This CDR3 comprises 14 residues. The ends were cut back, 3 bases at V and 0 bases at J, with 9 bases in the middle. Germline CDR1 is SQVTM and CDR2 is ANQGSEA. The TCR sequence derives from a girl in the first two years of life with combined immunodeficiency, due to receive a stem cell transplant. Material: PBMCs, obtained before TCRalphabeta/CD19-depleted stem cell transplant. The V and J genes are TRBV29-1 and TRBJ2-1; D gene unclear. CDR3 amino acids: CSVEGASSYNEQFF. In DNA form, the CDR3 reads TGCAGCGTTGAGGGCGCCAGCTCCTACAATGAGCAGTTCTTC.